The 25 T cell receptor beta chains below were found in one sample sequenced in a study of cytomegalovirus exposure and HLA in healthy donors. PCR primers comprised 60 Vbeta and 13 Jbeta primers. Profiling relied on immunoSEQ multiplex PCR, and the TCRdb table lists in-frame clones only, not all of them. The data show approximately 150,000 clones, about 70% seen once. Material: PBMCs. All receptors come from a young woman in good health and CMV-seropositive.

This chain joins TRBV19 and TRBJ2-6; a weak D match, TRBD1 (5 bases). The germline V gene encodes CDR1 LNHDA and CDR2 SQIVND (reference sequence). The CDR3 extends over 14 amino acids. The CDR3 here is CACGRTSGANVLTF. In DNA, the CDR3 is TGTGCTTGTGGCAGGACATCTGGGGCCAACGTCCTGACTTTC.

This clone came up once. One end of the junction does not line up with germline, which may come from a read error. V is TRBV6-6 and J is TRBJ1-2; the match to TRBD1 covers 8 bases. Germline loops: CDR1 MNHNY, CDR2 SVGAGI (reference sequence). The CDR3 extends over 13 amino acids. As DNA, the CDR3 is TGTGCCAGCAGTGGGCAGGGGGCCTATGGCTGCACCTTC. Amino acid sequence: CASSGQGAYGCTF.

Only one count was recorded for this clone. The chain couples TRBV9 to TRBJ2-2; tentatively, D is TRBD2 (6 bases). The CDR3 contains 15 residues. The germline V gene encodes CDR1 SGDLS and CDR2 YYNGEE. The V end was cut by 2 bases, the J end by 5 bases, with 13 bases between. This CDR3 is CASSVEGRGTGELFF. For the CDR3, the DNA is TGTGCCAGCAGCGTCGAGGGCCGGGGGACCGGGGAGCTGTTTTTT.

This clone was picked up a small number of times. CDR3: CASSVSSGTSYEQYF. The CDR3 DNA reads TGTGCCAGCAGCGTGTCTAGCGGGACGTCCTACGAGCAGTACTTC. The V gene is TRBV9, the J gene TRBJ2-7; 9 bases fit TRBD2. Per germline, CDR1 SGDLS and CDR2 YYNGEE. V shed 2 bases and J 1 base; nucleotides not matched to a gene: 4. CDR3 size: 15 residues. The variable domain in full, completed from reference TRBV9 and TRBJ2-7, reads DSGVTQTPKHLITATGQRVTLRCSPRSGDLSVYWYQQSLDQGLQFLIQYYNGEERAKGNILERFSAQQFPDLHSELNLSSLELGDSALYFCASSVSSGTSYEQYFGPGTRLTVT.

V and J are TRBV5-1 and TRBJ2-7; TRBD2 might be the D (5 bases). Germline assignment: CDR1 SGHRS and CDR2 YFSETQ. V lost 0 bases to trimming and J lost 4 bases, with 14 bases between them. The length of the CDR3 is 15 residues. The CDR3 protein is CASSLVSGSEYEQYF. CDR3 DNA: TGCGCCAGCAGCTTGGTATCTGGGAGCGAGTACGAGCAGTACTTC.

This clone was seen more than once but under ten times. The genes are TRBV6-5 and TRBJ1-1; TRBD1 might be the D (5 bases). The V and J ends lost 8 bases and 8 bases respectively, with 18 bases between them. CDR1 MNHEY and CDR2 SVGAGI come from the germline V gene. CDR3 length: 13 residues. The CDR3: CASYRLGGREAFF. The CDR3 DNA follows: TGTGCCAGCTACAGGTTGGGGGGTCGAGAAGCTTTCTTT.

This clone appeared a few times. CDR3 region: CASSLEPSGDYNEQFF. CDR3 DNA sequence: TGTGCCAGCAGTTTAGAGCCTAGCGGGGACTACAATGAGCAGTTCTTC. The chain recombines TRBV27 with TRBJ2-1, with 9 nucleotides matching TRBD2. The junction had 5 bases not matched to a gene; V was cut back by 2 bases and J by 3 bases. CDR3 length: 16 residues. CDR1 and CDR2 (germline): MNHEY, SMNVEV (reference sequence).

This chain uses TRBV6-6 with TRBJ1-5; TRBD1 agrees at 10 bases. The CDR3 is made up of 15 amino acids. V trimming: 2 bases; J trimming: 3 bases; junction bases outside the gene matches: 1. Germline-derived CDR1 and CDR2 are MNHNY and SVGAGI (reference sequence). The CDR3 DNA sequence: TGTGCCAGCAGTTACGGACAGGGGGACAATCAGCCCCAGCATTTT. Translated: CASSYGQGDNQPQHF.

CDR3: CASSGTGLAVSTDTQYF. Written as DNA, the CDR3 is TGTGCCAGCAGCGGTACGGGACTAGCGGTGAGCACAGATACGCAGTATTTT. The rearrangement uses TRBV7-2 and TRBJ2-3; 11 bases align to TRBD2. From germline, CDR1 is SGHTA and CDR2 FQGNSA. The junction had 7 bases not matched to a gene; V was cut back by 5 bases and J by 0 bases. The CDR3 is 17 amino acids.

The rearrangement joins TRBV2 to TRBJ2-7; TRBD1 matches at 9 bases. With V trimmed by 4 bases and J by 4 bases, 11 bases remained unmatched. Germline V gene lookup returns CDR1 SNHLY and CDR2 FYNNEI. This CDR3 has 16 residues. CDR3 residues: CASSGGRGTGSYEQYF. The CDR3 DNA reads TGTGCCAGCAGTGGGGGCCGGGGGACAGGGAGTTACGAGCAGTACTTC.

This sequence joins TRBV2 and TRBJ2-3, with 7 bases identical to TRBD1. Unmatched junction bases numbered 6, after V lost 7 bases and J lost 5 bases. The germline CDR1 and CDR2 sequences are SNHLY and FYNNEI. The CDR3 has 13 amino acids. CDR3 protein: CASKRGRGDTQYF. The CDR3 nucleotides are TGTGCCAGCAAAAGGGGGCGAGGAGATACGCAGTATTTT.

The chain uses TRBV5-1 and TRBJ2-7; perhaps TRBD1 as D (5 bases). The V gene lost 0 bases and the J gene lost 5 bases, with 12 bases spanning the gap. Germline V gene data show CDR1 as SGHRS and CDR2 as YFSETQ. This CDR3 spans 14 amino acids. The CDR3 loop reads CASSLDQGAHEQYF. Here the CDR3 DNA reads TGCGCCAGCAGCTTGGATCAGGGCGCTCACGAGCAGTACTTC.

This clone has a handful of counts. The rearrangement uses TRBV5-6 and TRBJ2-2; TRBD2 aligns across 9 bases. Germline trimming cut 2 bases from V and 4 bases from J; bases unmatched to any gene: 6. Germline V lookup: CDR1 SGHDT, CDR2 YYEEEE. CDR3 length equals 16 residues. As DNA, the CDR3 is TGTGCCAGCAGCTTTAGCGGGAGAGCCGTCACCGGGGAGCTGTTTTTT. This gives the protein CASSFSGRAVTGELFF. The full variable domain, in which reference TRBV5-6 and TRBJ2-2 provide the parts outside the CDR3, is DAGVTQSPTHLIKTRGQQVTLRCSPKSGHDTVSWYQQALGQGPQFIFQYYEEEERQRGNFPDRFSGHQFPNYSSELNVNALLLGDSALYLCASSFSGRAVTGELFFGEGSRLTVL.

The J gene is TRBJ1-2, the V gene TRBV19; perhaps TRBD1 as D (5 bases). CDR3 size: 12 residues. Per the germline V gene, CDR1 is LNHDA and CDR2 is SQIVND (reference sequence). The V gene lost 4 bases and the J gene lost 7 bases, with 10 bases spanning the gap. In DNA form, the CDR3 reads TGTGCCAGTAGTACGGGACTCTCTGGCTACACCTTC. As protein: CASSTGLSGYTF.

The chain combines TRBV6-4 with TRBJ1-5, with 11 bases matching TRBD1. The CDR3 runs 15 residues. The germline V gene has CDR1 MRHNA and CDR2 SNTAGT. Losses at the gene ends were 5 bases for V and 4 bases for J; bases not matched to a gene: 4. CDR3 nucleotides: TGTGCCAGCAGTCCCGGGACAGGGGGTAATCAGCCCCAGCATTTT. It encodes CASSPGTGGNQPQHF.

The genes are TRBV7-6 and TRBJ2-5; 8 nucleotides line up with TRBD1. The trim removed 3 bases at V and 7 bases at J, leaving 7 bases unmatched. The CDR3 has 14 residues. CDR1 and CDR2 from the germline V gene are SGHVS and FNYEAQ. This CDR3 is CASSLQGAVVTQYF. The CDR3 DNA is TGTGCCAGCAGCTTGCAGGGGGCGGTGGTGACCCAGTACTTC.

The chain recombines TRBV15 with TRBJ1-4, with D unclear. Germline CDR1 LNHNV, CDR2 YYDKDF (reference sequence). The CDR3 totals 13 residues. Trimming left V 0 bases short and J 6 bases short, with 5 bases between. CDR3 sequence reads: CATSRDTDEKLFF. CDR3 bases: TGTGCCACCAGCAGAGACACGGATGAAAAACTGTTTTTT.

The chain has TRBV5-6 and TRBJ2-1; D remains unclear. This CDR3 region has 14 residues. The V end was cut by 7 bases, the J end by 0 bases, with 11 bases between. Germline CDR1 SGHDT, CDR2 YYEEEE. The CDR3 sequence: CASRAPSSYNEQFF. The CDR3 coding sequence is TGTGCCAGCCGAGCCCCAAGCTCCTACAATGAGCAGTTCTTC.

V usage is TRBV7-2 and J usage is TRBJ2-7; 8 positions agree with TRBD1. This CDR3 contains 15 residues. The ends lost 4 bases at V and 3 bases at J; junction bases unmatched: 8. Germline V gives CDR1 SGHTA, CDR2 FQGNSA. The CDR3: CASSSGQESGYEQYF. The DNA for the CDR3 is TGTGCCAGCAGCTCGGGACAGGAAAGTGGCTACGAGCAGTACTTC. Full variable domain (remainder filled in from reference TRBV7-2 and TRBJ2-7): GAGVSQSPSNKVTEKGKDVELRCDPISGHTALYWYRQSLGQGLEFLIYFQGNSAPDKSGLPSDRFSAERTGGSVSTLTIQRTQQEDSAVYLCASSSGQESGYEQYFGPGTRLTVT.

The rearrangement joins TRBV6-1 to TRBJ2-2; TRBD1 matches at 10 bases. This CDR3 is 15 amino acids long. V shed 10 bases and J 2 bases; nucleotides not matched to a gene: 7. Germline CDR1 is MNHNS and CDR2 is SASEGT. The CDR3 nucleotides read TGTGCCATCACAGACAGGGGGCGCAACACCGGGGAGCTGTTTTTT. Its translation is CAITDRGRNTGELFF.

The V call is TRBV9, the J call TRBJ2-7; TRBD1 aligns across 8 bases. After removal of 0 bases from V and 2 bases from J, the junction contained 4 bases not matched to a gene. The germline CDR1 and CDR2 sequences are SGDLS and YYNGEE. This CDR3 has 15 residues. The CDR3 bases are TGTGCCAGCAGCGTAGGACAGGGGATGACCTACGAGCAGTACTTC. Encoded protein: CASSVGQGMTYEQYF. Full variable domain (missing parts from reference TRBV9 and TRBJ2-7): DSGVTQTPKHLITATGQRVTLRCSPRSGDLSVYWYQQSLDQGLQFLIQYYNGEERAKGNILERFSAQQFPDLHSELNLSSLELGDSALYFCASSVGQGMTYEQYFGPGTRLTVT.

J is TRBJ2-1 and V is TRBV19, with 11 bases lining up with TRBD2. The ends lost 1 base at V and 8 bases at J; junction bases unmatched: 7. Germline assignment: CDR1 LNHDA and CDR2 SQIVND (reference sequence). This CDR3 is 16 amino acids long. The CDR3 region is CASSIGGSGRAHEQFF. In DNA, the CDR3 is TGTGCCAGTAGTATAGGAGGTAGCGGGAGGGCCCATGAGCAGTTCTTC.

In DNA form, the CDR3 reads TGTGCCAGCAGTTCGGGCTACGAGCAGTACTTC. The encoded protein is CASSSGYEQYF. The J gene is TRBJ2-7, the V gene TRBV27; D is uncertain. Germline V gene lookup returns CDR1 MNHEY and CDR2 SMNVEV (reference sequence). This CDR3 spans 11 amino acids. V gave up 4 bases and J gave up 3 bases, with 4 bases separating them.

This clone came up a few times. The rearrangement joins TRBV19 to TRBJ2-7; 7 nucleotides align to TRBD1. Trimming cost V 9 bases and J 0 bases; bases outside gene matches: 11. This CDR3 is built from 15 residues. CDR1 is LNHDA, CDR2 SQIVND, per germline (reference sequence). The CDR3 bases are TGTGCCAGACTCGCTAACAGGGGAAACTCCTACGAGCAGTACTTC. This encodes CARLANRGNSYEQYF.

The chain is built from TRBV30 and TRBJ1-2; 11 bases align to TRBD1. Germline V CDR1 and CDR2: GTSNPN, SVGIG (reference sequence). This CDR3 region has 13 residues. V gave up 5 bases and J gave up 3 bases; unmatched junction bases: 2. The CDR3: CAWGQGAHYGYTF. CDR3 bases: TGTGCCTGGGGACAGGGGGCTCACTATGGCTACACCTTC.